This entry concerns a single T cell receptor beta chain. Researchers sorted participants into cohorts using their self-reported clinical history. Cohort 3 recovery required two negative PCRs, clearance, or symptom resolution. The protocol was immunoSEQ multiplex PCR, while the TCRdb copy is restricted to in-frame clones and leaves out a portion. The data show a few hundred thousand clones, 80% to 90% seen once. These data come from a study of blood T cell repertoires in COVID-19. At the level of the study: Samples representing acute and convalescent COVID-19 were sourced from the United States, Italy and Spain.

V was cut by 1 base and J by 7 bases, with 11 bases left in between. The CDR3 consists of 14 residues. Germline-derived CDR1 and CDR2 are SGHTA and FQGNSA. The sequencing input was PBMCs or T cells enriched from blood (not recorded which). The TCR was taken from a woman aged 18 to 35 who had recovered from COVID-19. The chain combines TRBV7-2 with TRBJ1-5; maybe TRBD1 (5 bases). CDR3 sequence reads: CASSLVRGSQPQHF. Written as DNA, the CDR3 is TGTGCCAGCAGCTTAGTAAGGGGTAGCCAGCCCCAGCATTTT. The complete variable domain, with remaining parts taken from reference TRBV7-2 and TRBJ1-5, reads GAGVSQSPSNKVTEKGKDVELRCDPISGHTALYWYRQSLGQGLEFLIYFQGNSAPDKSGLPSDRFSAERTGGSVSTLTIQRTQQEDSAVYLCASSLVRGSQPQHFGDGTRLSIL.